Included here is one T cell receptor beta chain sequence, with context. Its antigen is still unknown. Within the sample, other DNA sequences also encode this same CDR3. The data stem from a study of cytomegalovirus exposure and HLA in healthy donors. Study-level information: In a later analysis, it was reported that the 120 validation repertoires had been produced on the same platform as the 670 or so repertoires belonging to the first cohort. Study-level findings and limits: The investigators catalogued 180 or so TCR beta chains as cytomegalovirus-associated.

Profiling relied on immunoSEQ multiplex PCR, and the TCRdb table lists in-frame clones only, not all of them. The data show fewer than 250,000 clones, with less than 85% seen just once and 5.5% to 7% held by the top ten. The donors were part of the validation cohort of 120 or so subjects. That cohort was separate from the first cohort, which comprised 500 to 850 subjects. This clonotype was obtained from a woman aged 18-35 years in good health and CMV-seronegative. The sample consisted of PBMCs.

The CDR3 DNA reads TGTGCCAGCAGCGTAGGGTCCACCGGGGAGCTGTTTTTT. Its protein is CASSVGSTGELFF. The rearrangement links TRBV9 to TRBJ2-2, with D unclear. This CDR3 spans 13 amino acids. In germline, CDR1 is SGDLS, CDR2 YYNGEE. Trimming cost V 0 bases and J 4 bases, with 4 bases left between them.